Given below is one T cell receptor beta chain in context. Its antigen remains unknown. The data originate from a study of cytomegalovirus exposure and HLA in healthy donors. General study results and limits: Associated with HLA alleles at 0.05 false discovery rate in a later analysis were around 15,000 TCR beta sequences.

Amplification used 60 Vbeta primers and 13 Jbeta primers. The repertoire was sequenced with immunoSEQ multiplex PCR; TCRdb's copy has only in-frame clones and lacks some. There are about 140,000 clones in the sample; 75% to 85% occur only once, and around 2% lies in the top ten. Trimming stripped 2 bases from V and 4 bases from J, with 3 bases between. The CDR3 is made up of 12 amino acids. CDR1 is WNHNN, CDR2 SYGVQD, per germline (reference sequence). Specimen: PBMCs. The sequence derives from a female donor in good health and CMV-seropositive. The gene calls are TRBV10-1 and TRBJ2-4; D gene ambiguous. The CDR3 loop reads CASSEPKNIQYF. CDR3 DNA sequence: TGCGCCAGCAGTGAGCCTAAAAACATTCAGTACTTC.